These 20 T cell receptor beta chains originate from one sample sequenced in a study of T cells in women clearing cervical HPV infection. Sequenced by immunoSEQ multiplex PCR; TCRdb stores in-frame clones only, minus some. The listing contains tens of thousands of clones. Specimen: blood buffy coat. These receptors came from a woman aged 18-70 years with a cervical HPV16 infection that either progressed to CIN3+ or cleared (not recorded which).

With respect to this clone: Read data end 3 residues before the CDR3 end; the end is taken from the germline J gene. The rearrangement uses TRBV20-1 and TRBJ2-3; 13 nucleotides line up with TRBD2. V shed 5 bases, J shed 5 bases, and the junction held 4 bases outside the gene matches. The CDR3 spans 14 residues. The germline V gene has CDR1 DFQATT and CDR2 SNEGSKA (reference sequence). The CDR3 loop reads CSAFRTSGRDTQYF. The CDR3 DNA, read in part, is TGCAGTGCTTTTCGGACTAGCGGGAGAGATACG.

Concerning this clone: The CDR3 goes on 3 residues after the read ends, and that part is filled in from the germline J gene. The chain couples TRBV6-1 to TRBJ2-7, with TRBD1 matching over 10 bases. The CDR3 sequence is 13 residues long. V shed 3 bases and J 5 bases; nucleotides not matched to a gene: 1. The germline V gene encodes CDR1 MNHNS and CDR2 SASEGT. CDR3 protein: CASSEGQGNEQYF. The part of the CDR3 DNA that was read is TGTGCCAGCAGTGAGGGACAGGGGAACGAG.

The chain's CDR3 is CASSEVRRGSYTF. CDR3 DNA (partial): TGTGCCAGCAGTGAAGTCAGAAGGGGTTCG. The genes are TRBV6-1 and TRBJ1-2; tentative D call: TRBD1 (5 bases). The CDR3 end is not reached by the read, which stops 3 residues before it; the germline J gene fills it in. The CDR3 consists of 13 residues. Germline-derived CDR1 and CDR2 are MNHNS and SASEGT.

CDR3 DNA (partial): TGTGCCAGCAGCCAAAGGAGAATTACAGGGAATTCACCG. This codes for CASSQRRITGNSP. The entire CDR3 protein reads CASSQRRITGNSPLFF. The gene calls are TRBV14 and TRBJ2-2; maybe TRBD1 (6 bases). The observed sequence ends 3 residues before the CDR3 terminus, with the missing tail filled in from the germline J gene. Germline CDR1 is SGHDN and CDR2 is FVKESK. The CDR3 has 16 residues.

As concerns this clone: From the germline J gene comes the end of the CDR3, since the read stops 3 residues before it. The chain has TRBV19 and TRBJ1-2, with D unresolved. This CDR3 is 12 amino acids long. The germline V gene has CDR1 LNHDA and CDR2 SQIVND (reference sequence). CDR3 loop: CASRAGYNDYTF. CDR3 DNA, as far as it was read: TGTGCCAGTAGGGCGGGATACAATGAC.

Points on this clone: The junction differs from germline at one of its ends, possibly a read error. The read ends 3 residues early relative to the CDR3; the germline J gene fills the gap. Other DNA sequences of this sample code for an identical CDR3. V and J are TRBV13 and TRBJ1-3; TRBD1 aligns across 7 bases. CDR1 is PRHDT, CDR2 FYEKMQ, per germline (reference sequence). This CDR3 contains 16 residues. CDR3 loop: CASSSHDREAGNTIYF. CDR3 bases read: TGTGCCAGCAGCTCACATGACAGGGAAGCTGGAAACACT.

Turning to this clone: The read comes to an end 3 residues before the CDR3 does, leaving the germline J gene to fill in the end. The chain uses TRBV4-2 and TRBJ2-5, with 7 positions matching TRBD1. Germline assignment: CDR1 LGHNA and CDR2 YNFKEQ. The CDR3 loop spans 14 amino acids. V dropped 3 bases and J dropped 0; count of bases not matched to a gene: 1. CDR3 in amino acids: CASSHGQDQETQYF. CDR3 DNA, as far as it was read: TGTGCCAGCAGCCACGGACAGGACCAAGAGACC.

Details on this clone: The observed sequence ends 3 residues before the CDR3 terminus, with the missing tail filled in from the germline J gene. V is TRBV11-2 and J is TRBJ2-5, with D possibly TRBD2 on 5 matching bases. Per germline, CDR1 SGHAT and CDR2 FQNNGV. V was cut by 11 bases and J by 5 bases, with 15 bases left in between. The CDR3 is made up of 12 amino acids. The DNA read from the CDR3 is TGTGCCGGAGAGGACTCTGGGGAGACC. Protein product: CAGEDSGET. The CDR3 in its entirety is CAGEDSGETQYF.

With respect to this clone: The read ends 3 residues before the CDR3 terminus; that terminus is restored from the germline J gene. This sequence joins TRBV7-2 and TRBJ2-7, with TRBD2 as a possible D gene (7 bases). Trimming cost V 2 bases and J 2 bases, with 13 bases left between them. From germline, CDR1 is SGHTA and CDR2 FQGNSA. The CDR3 is 15 amino acids. The CDR3 sequence: CASSLSGGHTYEQYF. The covered CDR3 bases are TGTGCCAGCAGCTTATCGGGGGGCCACACCTACGAG.

The sequenced CDR3 bases are TGTGCCAGCAGCCCCCATAGCGGGAATTCACCC. It encodes CASSPHSGNSP. The entire CDR3 sequence reads CASSPHSGNSPLHF. This chain links TRBV7-6 with TRBJ1-6; D gene uncertain. Read data end 3 residues before the CDR3 end; the end is taken from the germline J gene. The ends were cut back, 5 bases at V and 7 bases at J, with 12 bases in the middle. This CDR3 spans 14 amino acids. Germline loops: CDR1 SGHVS, CDR2 FNYEAQ.

Details on this clone: Read data end 3 residues before the CDR3 end; the end is taken from the germline J gene. The chain couples TRBV10-1 to TRBJ2-2, with TRBD1 matching 7 bases. CDR3 size: 13 residues. V gave up 5 bases and J gave up 9 bases; unmatched junction bases: 6. Germline V gene lookup returns CDR1 WNHNN and CDR2 SYGVQD (reference sequence). The sequenced part of the CDR3 DNA is TGCGCCAGCAGTAAAAGGGGGCACAGGGAG. Residues: CASSKRGHRE. The complete CDR3 reads CASSKRGHRELFF.

Considering frequency, this clone is medium-sized. The read ends 3 residues early relative to the CDR3; the germline J gene fills the gap. This chain joins TRBV30 and TRBJ2-4; 9 nucleotides match TRBD2. The length of the CDR3 is 12 residues. Germline V gene data show CDR1 as GTSNPN and CDR2 as SVGIG (reference sequence). Incomplete CDR3 DNA: TGTGCCTGCCGTGGCGGGAGGGCCGCT. Residues: CACRGGRAA. The full CDR3 protein is CACRGGRAAQYF.

As for this clone: The sequenced fragment ends 3 residues before the CDR3 boundary, so the rest is inferred from the germline J gene. V is TRBV7-6 and J is TRBJ2-2; D not resolved. The CDR3 length is 12 residues. The germline V gene encodes CDR1 SGHVS and CDR2 FNYEAQ. The CDR3 sequence: CASSQKNEKLFF. Incomplete CDR3 DNA: TGTGCCAGCAGTCAGAAAAATGAAAAG.

Remarks on this clone: The read ends 3 residues early relative to the CDR3; the germline J gene fills the gap. V gene TRBV2 combines with J gene TRBJ1-5; 7 nucleotides line up with TRBD1. The CDR3 is made up of 13 amino acids. V lost 9 bases and J lost 6; bases outside the gene matches: 8. Germline CDR1 reads SNHLY; CDR2 reads FYNNEI. The CDR3 is CASNNRGLQPQHF. The part of the CDR3 DNA that was read is TGTGCCAGTAACAACAGGGGCCTTCAGCCC.

Notes on this clone: The sequenced fragment ends 3 residues before the CDR3 boundary, so the rest is inferred from the germline J gene. J is TRBJ2-1 and V is TRBV5-4; 8 bases align to TRBD1. Germline CDR1 and CDR2: SGHNT and YYREEE (reference sequence). The CDR3 is 15 residues long. The V segment lost 0 bases and the J segment 5 bases; nucleotides outside the gene matches: 4. CDR3 DNA (partial): TGTGCCAGCAGCTTGGAACAGGGGGTCCACAATGAG. It specifies CASSLEQGVHNE. The CDR3 as a whole reads CASSLEQGVHNEQFF.

Comment on this clone: The CDR3 end lies 3 residues beyond the end of the read and is filled in from the germline J gene. The chain links TRBV5-1 to TRBJ1-5; D remains ambiguous. From germline, CDR1 is SGHRS and CDR2 YFSETQ. The germline V and J ends were trimmed by 4 bases and 6 bases, with 23 bases remaining between them. This CDR3 comprises 17 residues. The sequenced CDR3 bases are TGCGCCAGCAGCATTGACGGGATCGTTAGCGGAACTCAGCCC. Translation gives CASSIDGIVSGTQP. The entire CDR3 protein reads CASSIDGIVSGTQPQHF.

To note about this clone: The read halts 3 residues ahead of the CDR3 end, with the missing end drawn from the germline J gene. The chain has TRBV14 and TRBJ2-7; unclear D gene. Germline V lookup: CDR1 SGHDN, CDR2 FVKESK. Trimming shortened V by 0 bases and J by 0 bases, and 12 bases separated the two germline ends. The CDR3 loop spans 16 amino acids. The covered CDR3 bases are TGTGCCAGCAGCCAAGATGTGGGCACTCTCTCCTACGAG. It is translated as CASSQDVGTLSYE. The entire CDR3 protein is CASSQDVGTLSYEQYF.

With regard to this clone: Read sequence stops 3 residues before the CDR3 end, and the germline J gene provides the missing end. The chain is built from TRBV6-2 or TRBV6-3 and TRBJ2-1, with 8 bases fitting TRBD1. The V gene end was trimmed by 6 bases and the J gene end by 9 bases; junction bases not matched to a gene: 10. The CDR3 consists of 14 residues. Germline CDR1 reads MNHEY; CDR2 reads SVGEGT. The sequenced CDR3 bases are TGTGCCAGCAGCACACAAACAGGGACAGGTGAG. Protein sequence: CASSTQTGTGE. The entire CDR3 reads CASSTQTGTGEQFF.

About this clone: The read ends 3 residues shy of where the CDR3 ends; the end is completed using the germline J gene. The chain joins TRBV11-3 to TRBJ2-3; D is tentatively TRBD1 or TRBD2 (5 bases each). This CDR3 is 15 amino acids long. V lost 1 base and J lost 1, with 9 bases in between. Germline-derived CDR1 and CDR2 are SGHNT and YENEEA. CDR3 DNA (partial): TGTGCCAGCAGCTTAGGAGGGGTCGGCACAGATACG. It encodes CASSLGGVGTDT. The CDR3 as a whole reads CASSLGGVGTDTQYF.

The part of the CDR3 DNA that was read is TGTGCCAGCAGCTTGCGACAGCTCGCAGATACG. Translated, it gives CASSLRQLADT. The whole CDR3 protein reads CASSLRQLADTQYF. This chain uses TRBV5-6 with TRBJ2-3, with D possibly TRBD1 on 5 matching bases. Coverage ceases 3 residues before the CDR3 finishes, and the germline J gene fills in the end. Germline V gene lookup returns CDR1 SGHDT and CDR2 YYEEEE. The CDR3 has 14 amino acids. V dropped 1 base and J dropped 4 bases, with 10 bases sitting between them.